The clone carrying this T cell receptor (beta chain) was recorded a few times. Its antigen is still unknown. The sample is drawn from a study of neurological immune-mediated disorders. Study results and limitations: CDR3 amino acid sequences found in expanded clones were never shared across subjects, suggesting private repertoires in all groups. When grouped phylogenetically, the repertoires of 18 of the 34 multiple sclerosis patients fell together in one related-CDR3 cluster, which is a possible signature.

Use was made of under 1.1 million CD4+ or CD8+ T cells in sorted libraries. V was pared by 5 bases and J by 7 bases, with 6 bases between. The CDR3 contains 11 residues. The germline V gene has CDR1 DFQATT and CDR2 SNEGSKA (reference sequence). TCRdb analysed the 5' RACE reads with MiXCR anew, one entry per CDR3 protein. The table has 20,000 to 25,000 distinct CDR3 sequences, roughly 17% seen once. This sequence was found in a woman younger than 35 with multiple sclerosis. The sequencing sample was made of CD8+ T cells from blood. V usage is TRBV20-1 and J usage is TRBJ1-6; D is undetermined. The CDR3 DNA follows: TGCAGTGCTCTGGGGAATTCACCCCTCCACTTT. This codes for CSALGNSPLHF.